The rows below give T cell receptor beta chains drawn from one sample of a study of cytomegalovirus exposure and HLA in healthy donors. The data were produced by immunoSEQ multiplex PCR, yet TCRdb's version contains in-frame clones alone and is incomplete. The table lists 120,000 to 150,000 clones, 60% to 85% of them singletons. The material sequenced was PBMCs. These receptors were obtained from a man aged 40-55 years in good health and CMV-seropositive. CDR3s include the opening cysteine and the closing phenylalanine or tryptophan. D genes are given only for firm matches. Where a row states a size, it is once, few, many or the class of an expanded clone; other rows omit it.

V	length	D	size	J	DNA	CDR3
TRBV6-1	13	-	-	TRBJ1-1	TGTGCCAGCACCCTTACAGCGAACACTGAAGCTTTCTTT	CASTLTANTEAFF
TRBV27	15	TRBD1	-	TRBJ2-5	TGTGCCAGCAGTTTTGCAGGGGGTTACCAAGAGACCCAGTACTTC	CASSFAGGYQETQYF
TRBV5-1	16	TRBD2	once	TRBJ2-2	TGCGCCAGCAGCTTGGTTCCGGGAGGGCCCGCCGGGGAGCTGTTTTTT	CASSLVPGGPAGELFF
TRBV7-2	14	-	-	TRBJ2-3	TGTGCCAGCAGCTCCTGGACAAGCACAGATACGCAGTATTTT	CASSSWTSTDTQYF
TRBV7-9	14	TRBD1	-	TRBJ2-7	TGTGCCAGCAACCGGGACAGGGGGTCCTACGAGCAGTACTTC	CASNRDRGSYEQYF
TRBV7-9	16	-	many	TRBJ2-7	TGTGCCAGCAGCTACCCGACTAGCACTGAGGGGGGCGAGCAGTACTTC	CASSYPTSTEGGEQYF
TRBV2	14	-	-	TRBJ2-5	TGTGCCAGCAGTGAGGAGCCGGAAATAGAGACCCAGTACTTC	CASSEEPEIETQYF
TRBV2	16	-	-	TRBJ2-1	TGTGCCAGCAGTGGGCTAGAGCGGTTTGCGGGTAATGAGCAGTTCTTC	CASSGLERFAGNEQFF
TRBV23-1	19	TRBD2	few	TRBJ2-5	TGCGCCAGCAGTCAATGGGAGGGACCGGGACTAGCGAGACAAGAGACCCAGTACTTC	CASSQWEGPGLARQETQYF
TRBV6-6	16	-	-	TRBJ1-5	TGTGCCAGCAGTCCGGGGGGGGACATTAGCAATCAGCCCCAGCATTTT	CASSPGGDISNQPQHF
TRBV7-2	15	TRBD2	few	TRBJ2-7	TGTGCCAGCAGTCGAGTGGGCGGGGGGAATTACGAGCAGTACTTC	CASSRVGGGNYEQYF
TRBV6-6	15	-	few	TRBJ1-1	TGTGCCAGCAGCCCCACAGTGCGCTCGAACACTGAAGCTTTCTTT	CASSPTVRSNTEAFF
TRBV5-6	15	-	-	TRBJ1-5	TGTGCCAGCAGCTTGGGGGGACGGGGGAATCAGCCCCAGCATTTT	CASSLGGRGNQPQHF
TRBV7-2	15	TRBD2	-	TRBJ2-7	TGTGCCAGCAGTCTCTCGGCTAGCGGGATCTACGAGCAGTACTTC	CASSLSASGIYEQYF
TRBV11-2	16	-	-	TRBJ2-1	TGTGCCAGCAGCTGGCTGTGGGAGGCGTCCTACAATGAGCAGTTCTTC	CASSWLWEASYNEQFF
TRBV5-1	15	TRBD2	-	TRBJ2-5	TGCGCCAGCTCCGGACTAGCGGGAGGCCAAGAGACCCAGTACTTC	CASSGLAGGQETQYF
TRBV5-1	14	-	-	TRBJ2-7	TGCGCCAGCAGCTCGACTGTCCCCCTCTACGAGCAGTACTTC	CASSSTVPLYEQYF
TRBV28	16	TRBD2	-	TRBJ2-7	TGTGCCAGCAGCGGACTAGCGGGAGGGTTGGCCTACGAGCAGTACTTC	CASSGLAGGLAYEQYF
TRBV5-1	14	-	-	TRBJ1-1	TGCGCCAGCAGCTTGGCTACTCTTAACACTGAAGCTTTCTTT	CASSLATLNTEAFF
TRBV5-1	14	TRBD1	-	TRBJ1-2	TGCGCCAGCTCCGAGGACAGGGGAGACTATGGCTACACCTTC	CASSEDRGDYGYTF
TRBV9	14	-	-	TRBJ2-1	TGTGCCAGCAGCTTCTGGGGGCGCGACAATGAGCAGTTCTTC	CASSFWGRDNEQFF
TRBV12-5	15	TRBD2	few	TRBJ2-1	TGTGCTAGTGGTTTGGCCGGGACTAGTGTTAATGAGCAGTTCTTC	CASGLAGTSVNEQFF
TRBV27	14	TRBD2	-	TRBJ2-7	TGTGCCAGCAGCTTAGCGGGGCTGAGGTACGAGCAGTACTTC	CASSLAGLRYEQYF
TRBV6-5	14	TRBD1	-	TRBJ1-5	TGTGCCAGCAGTAGACAGGGACTGGGTCAGCCCCAGCATTTT	CASSRQGLGQPQHF
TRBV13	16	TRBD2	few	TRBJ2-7	TGTGCCAGCAGCTTACGTGGTGCGGGAGGATCCTACGAGCAGTACTTC	CASSLRGAGGSYEQYF
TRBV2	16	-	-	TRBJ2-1	TGTGCCAGCAGTGAAGAGAGCGGAAGCTCCTACAATGAGCAGTTCTTC	CASSEESGSSYNEQFF
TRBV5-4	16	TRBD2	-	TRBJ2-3	TGTGCCAGCAGCTTGAAGACTAGCATGTCGACAGATACGCAGTATTTT	CASSLKTSMSTDTQYF
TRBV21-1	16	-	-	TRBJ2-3	TGTGCCAGCAGCAATTTCGCGAATGCTAGCACAGATACGCAGTATTTT	CASSNFANASTDTQYF
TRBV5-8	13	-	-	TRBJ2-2	TGTGCCAGCAGCCGGCCGGGGGCCGGGGAGCTGTTTTTT	CASSRPGAGELFF
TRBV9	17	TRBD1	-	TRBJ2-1	TGTGCCAGCAGTGCGGATCCCGGGACAGGGCTTTACAATGAGCAGTTCTTC	CASSADPGTGLYNEQFF
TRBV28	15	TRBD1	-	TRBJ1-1	TGTGCCAGCAGTTTCCGGCCAGGGGGGAACACTGAAGCTTTCTTT	CASSFRPGGNTEAFF
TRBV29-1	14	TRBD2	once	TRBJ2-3	TGCAGCGTAGAAGCTAGCGGGCCTGCAGATACGCAGTATTTT	CSVEASGPADTQYF
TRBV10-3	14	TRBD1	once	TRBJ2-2	TGTGCCATCGGGACAGGGGATGCGACCGGGGAGCTGTTTTTT	CAIGTGDATGELFF
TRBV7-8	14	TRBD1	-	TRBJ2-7	TGTGCCAGCAGTTCTGGGACAGGGAGTTACGAGCAGTACTTC	CASSSGTGSYEQYF
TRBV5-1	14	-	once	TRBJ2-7	TGCGCCAGCAGCTTAGGGGTCGGCGCCTACGAGCAGTACTTC	CASSLGVGAYEQYF
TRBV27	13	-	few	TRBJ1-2	TGTGCCAGCAGCCCCAGACAGTCTTATGGCTACACCTTC	CASSPRQSYGYTF
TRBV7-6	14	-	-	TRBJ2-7	TGTGCCAGCAGCTTAGCGGGAGCGGCGTACGAGCAGTACTTC	CASSLAGAAYEQYF
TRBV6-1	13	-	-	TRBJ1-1	TGTGCCAGCAGTACGGAGGGACGCGGCGAAGCTTTCTTT	CASSTEGRGEAFF
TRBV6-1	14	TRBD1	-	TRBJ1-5	TGTGCCAGCAGTGGGACAGGGAATTATCAGCCCCAGCATTTT	CASSGTGNYQPQHF
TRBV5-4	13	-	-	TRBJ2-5	TGTGCCAGCAAGCAGGGGACCCAAGAGACCCAGTACTTC	CASKQGTQETQYF
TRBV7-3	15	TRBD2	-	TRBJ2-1	TGTGCCAGCAGCCTGAGCGGGAGGGAGACCGATGAGCAGTTCTTC	CASSLSGRETDEQFF
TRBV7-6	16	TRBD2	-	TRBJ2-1	TGTGCCAGCAGCTTAGAGGCGGGACTAGTTACCAATGAGCAGTTCTTC	CASSLEAGLVTNEQFF
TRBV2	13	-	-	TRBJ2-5	TGTGCCAGCAGTGGCAGGAGCGGGGAGACCCAGTACTTC	CASSGRSGETQYF
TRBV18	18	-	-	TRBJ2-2	TGTGCCAGCTCACCCCGATACGCACCCACAGCGAACACCGGGGAGCTGTTTTTT	CASSPRYAPTANTGELFF
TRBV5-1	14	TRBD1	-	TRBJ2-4	TGCGCCAGCAGCTCCGGGACAGGGATGGACATTCAGTACTTC	CASSSGTGMDIQYF
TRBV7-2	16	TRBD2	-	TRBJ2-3	TGTGCCAGCAGCACCAGCCGGACCGCCGGACTAGGGGCCCAGTATTTT	CASSTSRTAGLGAQYF